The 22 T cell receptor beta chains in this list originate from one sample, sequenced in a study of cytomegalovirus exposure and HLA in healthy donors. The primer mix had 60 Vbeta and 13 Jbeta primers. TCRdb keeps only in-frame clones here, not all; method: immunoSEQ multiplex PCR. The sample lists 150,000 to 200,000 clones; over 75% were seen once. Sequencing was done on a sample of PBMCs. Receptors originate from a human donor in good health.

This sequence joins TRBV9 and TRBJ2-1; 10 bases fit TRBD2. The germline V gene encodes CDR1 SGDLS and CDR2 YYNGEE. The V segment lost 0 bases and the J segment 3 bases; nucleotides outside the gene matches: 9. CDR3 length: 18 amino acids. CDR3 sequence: CASSVVGAGGPNYNEQFF. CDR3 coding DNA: TGTGCCAGCAGCGTAGTCGGAGCGGGGGGGCCAAACTACAATGAGCAGTTCTTC.

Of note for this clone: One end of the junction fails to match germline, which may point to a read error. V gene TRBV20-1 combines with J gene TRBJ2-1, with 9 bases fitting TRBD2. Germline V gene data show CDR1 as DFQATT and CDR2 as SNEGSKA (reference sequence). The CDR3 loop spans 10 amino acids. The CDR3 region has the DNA TGCAGTGCTAGGACTAGCGGAAGCCTCTTC. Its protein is CSARTSGSLF.

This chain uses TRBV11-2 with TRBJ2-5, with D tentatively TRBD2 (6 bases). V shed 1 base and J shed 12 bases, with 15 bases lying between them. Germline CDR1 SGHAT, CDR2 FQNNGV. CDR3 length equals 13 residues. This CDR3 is CASSLGLWDSKYF. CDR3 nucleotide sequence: TGTGCCAGCAGCTTAGGGCTTTGGGACTCAAAGTACTTC.

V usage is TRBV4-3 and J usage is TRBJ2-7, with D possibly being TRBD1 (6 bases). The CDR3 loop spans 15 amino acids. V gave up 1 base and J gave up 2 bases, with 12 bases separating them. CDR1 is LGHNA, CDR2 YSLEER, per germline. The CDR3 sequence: CASSQGRGHTYEQYF. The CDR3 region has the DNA TGCGCCAGCAGCCAAGGACGGGGACACACCTACGAGCAGTACTTC.

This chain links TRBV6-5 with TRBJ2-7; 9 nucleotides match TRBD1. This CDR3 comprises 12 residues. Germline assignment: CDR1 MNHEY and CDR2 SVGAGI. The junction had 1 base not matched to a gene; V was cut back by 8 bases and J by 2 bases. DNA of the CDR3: TGTGCCAGCGGGGACAGGGCCTACGAGCAGTACTTC. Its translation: CASGDRAYEQYF.

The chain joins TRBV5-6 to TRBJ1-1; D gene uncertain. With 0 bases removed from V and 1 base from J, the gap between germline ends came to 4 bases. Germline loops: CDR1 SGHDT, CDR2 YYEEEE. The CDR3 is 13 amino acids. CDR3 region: CASSLEPNTEAFF. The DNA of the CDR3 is TGTGCCAGCAGCTTGGAGCCGAACACTGAAGCTTTCTTT.

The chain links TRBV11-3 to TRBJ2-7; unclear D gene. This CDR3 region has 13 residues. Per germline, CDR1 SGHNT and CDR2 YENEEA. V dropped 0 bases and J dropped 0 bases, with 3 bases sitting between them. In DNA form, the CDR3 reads TGTGCCAGCAGCTTAGAGCGCTCCTACGAGCAGTACTTC. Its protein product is CASSLERSYEQYF.

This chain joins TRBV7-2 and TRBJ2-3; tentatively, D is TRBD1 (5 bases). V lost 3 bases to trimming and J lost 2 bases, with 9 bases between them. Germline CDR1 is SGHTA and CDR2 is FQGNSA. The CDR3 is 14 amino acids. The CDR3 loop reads CASSFGRDTDTQYF. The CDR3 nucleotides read TGTGCCAGCAGCTTTGGCAGGGACACAGATACGCAGTATTTT.

The CDR3 here is CASSELDKTYNEQFF. The CDR3, as DNA: TGTGCCAGCAGTGAATTAGACAAGACCTACAATGAGCAGTTCTTC. The chain couples TRBV6-1 to TRBJ2-1; D is unresolved. The germline gives CDR1 MNHNS, CDR2 SASEGT. Trimming cost V 2 bases and J 2 bases, with 10 bases left between them. This CDR3 is built from 15 residues.

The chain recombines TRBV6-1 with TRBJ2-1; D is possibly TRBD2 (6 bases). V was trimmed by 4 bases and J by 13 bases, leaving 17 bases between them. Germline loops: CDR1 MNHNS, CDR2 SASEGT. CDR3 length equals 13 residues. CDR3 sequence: CASSVLFGGPQFF. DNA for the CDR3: TGTGCCAGCAGTGTGTTATTCGGGGGTCCACAGTTCTTC.

CDR3: CASSEGQGSTDTQYF. The CDR3 DNA is TGTGCCAGCAGTGAGGGACAGGGGAGCACAGATACGCAGTATTTT. The chain carries TRBV6-6 and TRBJ2-3; TRBD1 matches 10 bases. The germline CDR1 and CDR2 sequences are MNHNY and SVGAGI (reference sequence). The trim removed 5 bases at V and 0 bases at J, leaving 2 bases unmatched. The CDR3 has 15 amino acids.

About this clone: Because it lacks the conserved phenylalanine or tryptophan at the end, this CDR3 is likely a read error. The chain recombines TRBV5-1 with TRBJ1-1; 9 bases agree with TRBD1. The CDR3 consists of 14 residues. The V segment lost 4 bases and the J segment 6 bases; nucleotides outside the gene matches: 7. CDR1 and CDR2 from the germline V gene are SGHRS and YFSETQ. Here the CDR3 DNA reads TGCGCCAGCAGCGGGGGGACAGGGCAATCTGAAGCTTTCTCT. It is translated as CASSGGTGQSEAFS.

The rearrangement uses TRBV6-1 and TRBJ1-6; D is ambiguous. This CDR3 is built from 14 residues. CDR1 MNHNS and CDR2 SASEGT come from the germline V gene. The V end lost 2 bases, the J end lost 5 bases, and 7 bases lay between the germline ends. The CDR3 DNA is TGTGCCAGCAGTGAACGCGGGGATAATTCACCCCTCCACTTT. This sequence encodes CASSERGDNSPLHF.

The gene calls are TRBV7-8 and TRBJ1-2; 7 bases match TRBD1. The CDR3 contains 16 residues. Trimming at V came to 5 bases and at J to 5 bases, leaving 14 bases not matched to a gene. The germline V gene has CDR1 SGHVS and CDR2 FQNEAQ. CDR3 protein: CASSPGGQARSYGYTF. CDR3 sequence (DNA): TGTGCCAGCAGCCCGGGTGGACAGGCTCGGTCGTATGGCTACACCTTC.

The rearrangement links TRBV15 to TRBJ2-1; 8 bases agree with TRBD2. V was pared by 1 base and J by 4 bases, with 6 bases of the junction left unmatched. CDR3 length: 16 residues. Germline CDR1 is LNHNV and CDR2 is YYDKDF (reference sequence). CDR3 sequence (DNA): TGTGCCACCAGCAGAGGTACTAGCGGAGGATACAATGAGCAGTTCTTC. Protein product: CATSRGTSGGYNEQFF. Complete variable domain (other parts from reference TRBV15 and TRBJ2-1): DAMVIQNPRYQVTQFGKPVTLSCSQTLNHNVMYWYQQKSSQAPKLLFHYYDKDFNNEADTPDNFQSRRPNTSFCFLDIRSPGLGDTAMYLCATSRGTSGGYNEQFFGPGTRLTVL.

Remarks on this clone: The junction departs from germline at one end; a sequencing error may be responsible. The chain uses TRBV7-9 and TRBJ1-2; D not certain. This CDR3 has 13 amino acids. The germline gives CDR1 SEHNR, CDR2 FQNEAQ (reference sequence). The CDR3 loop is CSSSFSTGYGYTF. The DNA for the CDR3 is TGTTCCAGCAGCTTCTCGACGGGGTATGGCTACACCTTC. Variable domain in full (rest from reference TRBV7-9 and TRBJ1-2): DTGVSQNPRHKITKRGQNVTFRCDPISEHNRLYWYRQTLGQGPEFLTYFQNEAQLEKSRLLSDRFSAERPKGSFSTLEIQRTEQGDSAMYLCSSSFSTGYGYTFGSGTRLTVV.

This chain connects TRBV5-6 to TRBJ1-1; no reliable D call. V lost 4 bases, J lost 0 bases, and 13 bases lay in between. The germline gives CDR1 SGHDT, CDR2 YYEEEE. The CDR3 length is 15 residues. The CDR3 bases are TGTGCCAGCAGCCTGACCGGGATCATGAACACTGAAGCTTTCTTT. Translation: CASSLTGIMNTEAFF.

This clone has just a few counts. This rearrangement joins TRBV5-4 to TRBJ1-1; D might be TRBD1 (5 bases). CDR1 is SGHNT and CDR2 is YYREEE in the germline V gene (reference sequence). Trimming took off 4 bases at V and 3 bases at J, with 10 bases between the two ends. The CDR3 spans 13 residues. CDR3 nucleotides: TGTGCCAGCAGCGCGGGGGGGGACACTGAAGCTTTCTTT. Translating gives CASSAGGDTEAFF.

The CDR3 loop is CASSQGTNANTGELFF. CDR3 DNA: TGCGCCAGCAGCCAAGGGACTAACGCGAACACCGGGGAGCTGTTTTTT. The chain couples TRBV5-1 to TRBJ2-2, with 7 positions matching TRBD2. This CDR3 has 16 amino acids. V was clipped by 4 bases and J by 0 bases; unmatched bases: 6. Germline CDR1 and CDR2: SGHRS and YFSETQ. Filled out from reference TRBV5-1 and TRBJ2-2, the complete variable domain reads KAGVTQTPRYLIKTRGQQVTLSCSPISGHRSVSWYQQTPGQGLQFLFEYFSETQRNKGNFPGRFSGRQFSNSRSEMNVSTLELGDSALYLCASSQGTNANTGELFFGEGSRLTVL.

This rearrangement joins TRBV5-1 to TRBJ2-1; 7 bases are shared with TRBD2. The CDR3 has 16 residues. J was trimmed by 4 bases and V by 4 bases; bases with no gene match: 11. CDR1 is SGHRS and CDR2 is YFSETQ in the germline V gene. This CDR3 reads CASSPGGAGVYNEQFF. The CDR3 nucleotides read TGCGCCAGCAGCCCCGGGGGTGCGGGGGTGTACAATGAGCAGTTCTTC. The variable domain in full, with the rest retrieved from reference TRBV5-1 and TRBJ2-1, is KAGVTQTPRYLIKTRGQQVTLSCSPISGHRSVSWYQQTPGQGLQFLFEYFSETQRNKGNFPGRFSGRQFSNSRSEMNVSTLELGDSALYLCASSPGGAGVYNEQFFGPGTRLTVL.

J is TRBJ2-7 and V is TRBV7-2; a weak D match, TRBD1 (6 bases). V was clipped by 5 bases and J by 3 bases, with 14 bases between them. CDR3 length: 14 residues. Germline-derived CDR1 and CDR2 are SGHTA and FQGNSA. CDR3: CASSPDRGHYEQYF. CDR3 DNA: TGTGCCAGCAGCCCCGATCGGGGACACTACGAGCAGTACTTC.

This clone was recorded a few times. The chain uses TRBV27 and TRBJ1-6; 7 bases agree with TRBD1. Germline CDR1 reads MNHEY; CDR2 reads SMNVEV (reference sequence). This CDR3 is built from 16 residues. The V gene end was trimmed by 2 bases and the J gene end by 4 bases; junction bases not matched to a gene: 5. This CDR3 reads CASSLLYRGYNSPLHF. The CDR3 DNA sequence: TGTGCCAGCAGTTTACTATACAGGGGTTATAATTCACCCCTCCACTTT.